In this sample, the clone carrying this T cell receptor (beta chain) turned up once. Random hexamers were used to reverse transcribe about 0.5 to 1 ug of RNA. TCRdb used MiXCR to reprocess the immunoSEQ multiplex PCR reads, holding one entry per CDR3 protein. The sample contains about 190,000 distinct CDR3 sequences, approximately 94% of which appear only once. This sample was taken from a study of CD8 T cells in Susac syndrome. V shed 8 bases and J shed 2 bases, with 16 bases lying between them. This CDR3 region has 15 residues. The chain has TRBV12-3 or TRBV12-4 and TRBJ1-5, with D uncertain. The clonotype comes from a human donor in good health. The sequencing sample was made of CD4+ T cells from PBMCs. CDR3 sequence reads: CASGKEAGGNQPQHF. CDR3 nucleotides: TGTGCCAGCGGGAAGGAAGCGGGCGGCAATCAGCCCCAGCATTTT.